This T cell receptor (beta chain) was documented in a study of memory CD8 T cells in hepatitis C reinfection. Study information: HCV reinfection: RNA-positive following two negative tests at least 60 days apart. Peak reinfection sampling occurred 3 to 8 weeks after detected reinfection.

Method: immunoSEQ multiplex PCR; TCRdb's copy keeps in-frame clones and lacks some. Among tens of thousands of clones, approximately 87% were seen once, and the ten largest hold approximately 1.2%. Indicated time point: peak reinfection, 3 to 8 weeks after reinfection detection. TCR sequencing was done directly ex vivo on sorted cells, without expansion in vitro. A couple of donors provided sorted CD3+ CD8+ CD45RO- naive CD8 T cells at all three reinfection time points. J gave up 7 bases and V 0 bases, and 16 bases lay outside the gene matches. Germline assignment: CDR1 SGDLS and CDR2 YYNGEE. The CDR3 is 18 amino acids.

The genes are TRBV9 and TRBJ2-3; 8 bases are shared with TRBD2. This sequence originates from a young man with hepatitis C virus infection. Specimen: naive CD8+ T cells sorted from blood. Here the CDR3 reads CASSVGGSRTSLTNTQYF. Here the CDR3 DNA reads TGTGCCAGCAGCGTAGGGGGGTCTAGGACTAGCCTCACCAATACGCAGTATTTT.